The 22 T cell receptor beta chains listed next were all sequenced from one sample in a study of Ad26.COV2.S vaccination and SARS-CoV-2 variants. The data were produced by immunoSEQ multiplex PCR, yet TCRdb's version contains in-frame clones alone and is incomplete. The sample holds about 390,000 clones, over 80% seen once. The treatment is: roughly 19 received Ad26.COV2.S at low or high dose, single or two shots; 5 received placebo; per-sample allocation not given. At day 63 after the first vaccine or placebo injection, samples were drawn. Sequencing was performed on peripheral blood, taken in a trial of Ad26.COV2.S vaccine versus placebo. These receptors originate from a person aged 18-60 years who received the Ad26.COV2.S COVID-19 vaccine or a placebo.

V gene TRBV10-2 combines with J gene TRBJ1-4; D unclear. The CDR3 runs 14 residues. The germline V and J ends were trimmed by 5 bases and 8 bases, with 15 bases remaining between them. Germline V gene data show CDR1 as WSHSY and CDR2 as SAAADI. The CDR3 nucleotides are TGCGCCAGCAGTCAACCCGAGGTACGGGAAAAACTGTTTTTT. It translates to CASSQPEVREKLFF.

The chain is built from TRBV27 and TRBJ1-2, with no clear D. The germline V and J ends were trimmed by 3 bases and 4 bases, with 9 bases remaining between them. The V gene's germline CDR1 is MNHEY and CDR2 SMNVEV (reference sequence). The CDR3 length is 13 residues. The DNA of the CDR3 is TGTGCCAGCAGTTTGGGCAGTTTCTATGGCTACACCTTC. Amino acid sequence: CASSLGSFYGYTF.

This chain joins TRBV13 and TRBJ1-4, with D possibly TRBD1 on 6 matching bases. V was cut by 5 bases and J by 3 bases, with 10 bases left in between. Germline CDR1 PRHDT, CDR2 FYEKMQ (reference sequence). CDR3 length: 14 amino acids. The CDR3 DNA follows: TGTGCCAGCAGCCCCTACAGGGCTAATGAAAAACTGTTTTTT. Residues: CASSPYRANEKLFF.

The chain is built from TRBV6-6 and TRBJ1-2, with D unresolved. The CDR3 totals 13 residues. Per the germline V gene, CDR1 is MNHNY and CDR2 is SVGAGI (reference sequence). Trimming cost V 6 bases and J 9 bases, with 17 bases left between them. The CDR3 is CASSSTPGVSYTF. Here the CDR3 DNA reads TGTGCCAGCAGCTCGACTCCTGGGGTTAGCTACACCTTC.

This clone has just a few counts. This sequence joins TRBV5-4 and TRBJ2-7, with D unresolved. Germline V lookup: CDR1 SGHNT, CDR2 YYREEE (reference sequence). This CDR3 region has 15 residues. With 4 bases removed from V and 3 bases from J, the gap between germline ends came to 17 bases. The CDR3 reads CASSLSGLQHYEQYF. The CDR3 DNA reads as TGTGCCAGCAGCCTGTCAGGCCTTCAACACTACGAGCAGTACTTC.

This chain joins TRBV19 and TRBJ2-4; D not certain. The length of the CDR3 is 15 residues. V was clipped by 3 bases and J by 2 bases, with 11 bases between them. Germline V lookup: CDR1 LNHDA, CDR2 SQIVND (reference sequence). CDR3: CASSIHQGSKNIQYF. As DNA, the CDR3 is TGTGCCAGTAGTATCCATCAAGGGTCCAAAAACATTCAGTACTTC.

The count of this clone is one. The chain employs TRBV4-2 and TRBJ1-5; D is possibly TRBD1 (5 bases). Per the germline V gene, CDR1 is LGHNA and CDR2 is YNFKEQ. CDR3 length: 15 amino acids. The V and J ends lost 0 bases and 5 bases respectively, with 11 bases between them. The CDR3 sequence: CASSQDSAGDQPQHF. The CDR3 bases are TGTGCCAGCAGCCAAGATAGTGCGGGGGATCAGCCCCAGCATTTT.

The rearrangement joins TRBV30 to TRBJ1-2, with D possibly matching TRBD1 (6 bases). This CDR3 is built from 9 residues. Germline CDR1 is GTSNPN and CDR2 is SVGIG (reference sequence). Trimming removed 8 bases from V and 8 bases from J, with 9 bases in between. CDR3 nucleotides: TGTGCCGGGGGGCACGGCTACACCTTC. Translating gives CAGGHGYTF.

V and J are TRBV5-4 and TRBJ1-6; a weak D match, TRBD1 (6 bases). Trimming pared 4 bases from V and 10 bases from J, leaving 18 bases between. There are 15 residues in the CDR3. Looked up from germline, CDR1 is SGHNT and CDR2 is YYREEE (reference sequence). The CDR3 coding sequence is TGTGCCAGCAGCCCAAGCAGGGGAGAAAACTCACCCCTCCACTTT. Encoded protein: CASSPSRGENSPLHF. Full variable domain (missing parts from reference TRBV5-4 and TRBJ1-6): ETGVTQSPTHLIKTRGQQVTLRCSSQSGHNTVSWYQQALGQGPQFIFQYYREEENGRGNFPPRFSGLQFPNYSSELNVNALELDDSALYLCASSPSRGENSPLHFGNGTRLTVT.

The chain employs TRBV6-5 and TRBJ1-5; D is unresolved. Germline V gene sequence: CDR1 MNHEY, CDR2 SVGAGI. V lost 6 bases to trimming and J lost 0 bases, with 12 bases between them. CDR3 size: 15 residues. The CDR3 DNA reads as TGTGCCAGCAGCCCGCAGACTTATAGCAATCAGCCCCAGCATTTT. Translated, it gives CASSPQTYSNQPQHF.

V and J are TRBV19 and TRBJ1-1; the D gene is possibly TRBD1 (5 bases). CDR1 and CDR2 (germline): LNHDA, SQIVND (reference sequence). Trimming shortened V by 6 bases and J by 1 base, and 12 bases separated the two germline ends. This CDR3 spans 14 amino acids. For the CDR3, the DNA is TGTGCCAGTAGGATGGGGGAATGGAACACTGAAGCTTTCTTT. This encodes CASRMGEWNTEAFF.

This chain uses TRBV3-1 (or the pseudogene TRBV3-2) with TRBJ2-1, with 8 bases aligning to TRBD2. This CDR3 region has 16 residues. In germline, CDR1 is LGHDT, CDR2 YNNKEL (reference sequence). The J segment lost 2 bases and the V segment lost 6 bases, leaving 9 bases of the junction unmatched. This CDR3 reads CASSSSFGGAYNEQFF. In nucleotides, the CDR3 is TGTGCCAGCAGTTCCTCCTTCGGGGGGGCCTACAATGAGCAGTTCTTC.

This clone has a count of ten or more. This chain joins TRBV20-1 and TRBJ2-2; 7 bases are shared with TRBD1. CDR3 length: 14 amino acids. V was clipped by 3 bases and J by 6 bases; unmatched bases: 7. CDR1 and CDR2 from the germline V gene are DFQATT and SNEGSKA (reference sequence). CDR3 DNA sequence: TGCAGTGCTAGTAGCCCGACAGGGTCCGGGGAGCTGTTTTTT. It is translated as CSASSPTGSGELFF.

This chain links TRBV30 with TRBJ2-7; D may correspond to TRBD1 or TRBD2 (5 bases each). Trimming pared 2 bases from V and 2 bases from J, leaving 13 bases between. CDR3 length: 14 residues. Germline loops: CDR1 GTSNPN, CDR2 SVGIG (reference sequence). This CDR3 reads CAWSPGTVTYEQYF. CDR3 nucleotides: TGTGCCTGGAGTCCCGGGACGGTCACCTACGAGCAGTACTTC.

The chain recombines TRBV12-3 or TRBV12-4 with TRBJ2-1; D is ambiguous. CDR3 length: 13 residues. V lost 2 bases to trimming and J lost 2 bases, with 4 bases between them. CDR3 nucleotide sequence: TGTGCCAGCAGTTTACGGGCCTACAATGAGCAGTTCTTC. Translation: CASSLRAYNEQFF.

The chain uses TRBV20-1 and TRBJ1-2; D not resolved. Looked up from germline, CDR1 is DFQATT and CDR2 is SNEGSKA (reference sequence). The germline V and J ends were trimmed by 3 bases and 7 bases, with 9 bases remaining between them. The CDR3 has 11 residues. This CDR3 is CSASHGGGYTF. The DNA of the CDR3 is TGCAGTGCTAGTCACGGCGGTGGCTACACCTTC.

This rearrangement joins TRBV24-1 to TRBJ1-2; D perhaps matches TRBD1 (5 bases). In germline, CDR1 is KGHDR, CDR2 SFDVKD. Trimming shortened V by 4 bases and J by 7 bases, and 18 bases separated the two germline ends. The CDR3 length is 15 residues. In nucleotides, the CDR3 is TGTGCCACCAGTGACTCGAAACGAGGGGTTTTTGGCTACACCTTC. This translates into CATSDSKRGVFGYTF.

The gene calls are TRBV21-1 and TRBJ1-2; the listed D gene, TRBD1, was not tested against the DNA. TRBV21-1 constitutes a pseudogene. The CDR3 has 12 amino acids. As DNA, the CDR3 is TGTGCCAGAAAGACAGGTAACTATGGCTACACCTTC. Amino acid sequence: CARKTGNYGYTF.

The chain carries TRBV11-2 and TRBJ2-7; 11 bases line up with TRBD2. J was trimmed by 4 bases and V by 5 bases; bases with no gene match: 4. The CDR3 runs 14 residues. From germline, CDR1 is SGHAT and CDR2 FQNNGV. The CDR3 region is CASSLAGGGYEQYF. The CDR3 DNA is TGTGCCAGCAGCCTAGCGGGGGGCGGGTACGAGCAGTACTTC.

The V call is TRBV30, the J call TRBJ1-1, with TRBD1 matching 7 bases. V gave up 2 bases and J gave up 5 bases; unmatched junction bases: 5. The CDR3 totals 13 residues. CDR1 GTSNPN and CDR2 SVGIG come from the germline V gene (reference sequence). The CDR3 region has the DNA TGTGCCTGGAGTACCGACAGGGAAACTGAAGCTTTCTTT. It specifies CAWSTDRETEAFF.

This clone was observed a few times. This chain joins TRBV6-6 and TRBJ1-5, with TRBD1 matching 9 bases. The CDR3 runs to 13 residues. J gave up 6 bases and V 4 bases, and 1 base lay outside the gene matches. The germline V gene has CDR1 MNHNY and CDR2 SVGAGI (reference sequence). The DNA of the CDR3 is TGTGCCAGCAGTTCGGGACAGGGTCAGCCCCAGCATTTT. This encodes CASSSGQGQPQHF.

The V gene is TRBV28, the J gene TRBJ2-1; no reliable D call. The germline V gene encodes CDR1 MDHEN and CDR2 SYDVKM. V was clipped by 10 bases and J by 0 bases, with 7 bases between them. This CDR3 spans 12 amino acids. For the CDR3, the DNA is TGTGCCACTCAAGGCTCCTACAATGAGCAGTTCTTC. It encodes CATQGSYNEQFF.